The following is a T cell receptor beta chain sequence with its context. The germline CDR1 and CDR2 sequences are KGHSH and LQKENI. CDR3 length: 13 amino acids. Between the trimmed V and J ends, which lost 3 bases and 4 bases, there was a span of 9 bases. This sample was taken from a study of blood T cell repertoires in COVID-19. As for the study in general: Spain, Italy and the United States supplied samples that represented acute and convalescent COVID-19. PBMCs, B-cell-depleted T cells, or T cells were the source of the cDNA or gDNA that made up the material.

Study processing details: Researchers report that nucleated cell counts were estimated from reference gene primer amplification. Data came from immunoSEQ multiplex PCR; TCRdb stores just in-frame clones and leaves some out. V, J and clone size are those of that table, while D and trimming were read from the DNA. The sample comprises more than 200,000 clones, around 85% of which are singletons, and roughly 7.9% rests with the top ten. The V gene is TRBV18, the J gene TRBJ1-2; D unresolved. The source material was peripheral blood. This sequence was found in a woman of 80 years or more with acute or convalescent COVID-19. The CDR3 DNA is TGTGCCAGCTCACCTATGGGGAGCTATGGCTACACCTTC. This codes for CASSPMGSYGYTF. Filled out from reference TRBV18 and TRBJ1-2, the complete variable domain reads NAGVMQNPRHLVRRRGQEARLRCSPMKGHSHVYWYRQLPEEGLKFMVYLQKENIIDESGMPKERFSAEFPKEGPSILRIQQVVRGDSAAYFCASSPMGSYGYTFGSGTRLTVV.